One sample yielded the 26 T cell receptor beta chains listed below, sequenced in a study of T cells in Graves' hyperthyroidism and ophthalmopathy. It was RNA transcripts that yielded the amplified TCR beta CDR3 regions. An initial round of RT-PCR targeting the TCR CDR3 relied on the HTBI primer set. TCRdb recomputed calls from the multiplex PCR reads with MiXCR, one row per CDR3 protein. The sample yields nearly 250,000 distinct CDR3 sequences, 24% seen once. Sequencing was performed on blood. These receptors originate from a woman in her forties with Graves' ophthalmopathy.

This clonotype was recorded many times. This rearrangement joins TRBV11-2 to TRBJ2-4; D unclear. The germline gives CDR1 SGHAT, CDR2 FQNNGV. Between the trimmed V and J ends, which lost 5 bases and 5 bases, there was a span of 19 bases. The CDR3 sequence is 16 residues long. The CDR3 loop is CASSAGAWVYENIQYF. In DNA, the CDR3 is TGTGCCAGCAGCGCAGGCGCTTGGGTCTACGAAAACATTCAGTACTTC.

This clonotype was found a few times. The gene calls are TRBV6-4 and TRBJ1-1, with a tentative D call TRBD1 (5 bases). Between the trimmed V and J ends, which lost 10 bases and 4 bases, there was a span of 19 bases. This CDR3 spans 14 amino acids. Germline V gene data show CDR1 as MRHNA and CDR2 as SNTAGT. CDR3 sequence: CATRDGPGGTEAFF. The DNA for the CDR3 is TGTGCCACAAGGGACGGCCCCGGAGGCACTGAAGCTTTCTTT.

This clonotype was seen only a few times. This sequence joins TRBV24-1 and TRBJ1-2; D may be TRBD1 (6 bases). V lost 3 bases to trimming and J lost 3 bases, with 7 bases between them. Per germline, CDR1 KGHDR and CDR2 SFDVKD. The CDR3 has 13 residues. The CDR3 region is CATSDGGDYGYTF. In DNA, the CDR3 is TGTGCCACCAGTGATGGGGGCGACTATGGCTACACCTTC.

This clonotype was seen repeatedly, ten times or more. The CDR3, as DNA: TGCAGCGTTGAACCGGGACAGGTCACTGAAGCTTTCTTT. Protein sequence: CSVEPGQVTEAFF. The chain is built from TRBV29-1 and TRBJ1-1; 8 nucleotides agree with TRBD1. Germline values: CDR1 SQVTM, CDR2 ANQGSEA. The V segment lost 2 bases and the J segment 4 bases; nucleotides outside the gene matches: 3. The CDR3 runs to 13 residues.

The chain combines TRBV6-5 with TRBJ1-1, with D hard to call. The CDR3 has 16 residues. V was trimmed by 0 bases and J by 3 bases, leaving 14 bases between them. Germline V gene lookup returns CDR1 MNHEY and CDR2 SVGAGI. The CDR3 is CASSYSEDPFDTEAFF. The CDR3 DNA sequence: TGTGCCAGCAGTTACTCGGAGGATCCGTTTGACACTGAAGCTTTCTTT.

This rearrangement joins TRBV3-1 to TRBJ1-2, with D possibly matching TRBD1 (5 bases). The CDR3 has 16 residues. Germline V lookup: CDR1 LGHDT, CDR2 YNNKEL (reference sequence). Between the trimmed V and J ends, which lost 1 base and 6 bases, there was a span of 18 bases. The CDR3: CASSQVGDLQSDGYTF. The CDR3 DNA sequence: TGTGCCAGCAGCCAAGTGGGGGACTTACAGTCGGATGGCTACACCTTC. The full variable domain, with the rest looked up from reference TRBV3-1 and TRBJ1-2, is DTAVSQTPKYLVTQMGNDKSIKCEQNLGHDTMYWYKQDSKKFLKIMFSYNNKELIINETVPNRFSPKSPDKAHLNLHINSLELGDSAVYFCASSQVGDLQSDGYTFGSGTRLTVV.

This clonotype was observed once. V and J are TRBV6-1 and TRBJ1-2, with 10 nucleotides matching TRBD1. Germline V gene sequence: CDR1 MNHNS, CDR2 SASEGT. V was clipped by 6 bases and J by 2 bases; unmatched bases: 6. This CDR3 has 15 amino acids. The CDR3 loop is CASSSGQGRNYGYTF. CDR3 DNA sequence: TGTGCCAGCAGCTCGGGACAGGGGAGAAACTATGGCTACACCTTC.

This clonotype was seen a single time. The CDR3 region is CATSDPRSGTVNQPQHF. Here the CDR3 DNA reads TGTGCCACCAGTGACCCACGCTCCGGGACAGTAAATCAGCCCCAGCATTTT. V is TRBV24-1 and J is TRBJ1-5, with 7 nucleotides matching TRBD1. The CDR3 has 17 amino acids. The V segment lost 4 bases and the J segment 4 bases; nucleotides outside the gene matches: 12. Germline lookup yields CDR1 KGHDR and CDR2 SFDVKD.

The genes are TRBV28 and TRBJ1-5; 7 bases map to TRBD1. Germline values: CDR1 MDHEN, CDR2 SYDVKM. This CDR3 has 14 amino acids. The ends lost 8 bases at V and 0 bases at J; junction bases unmatched: 4. In DNA form, the CDR3 reads TGTGCCAGCCGGGACAGCGATAGCAATCAGCCCCAGCATTTT. This translates into CASRDSDSNQPQHF.

This clonotype was picked up many times. J is TRBJ1-5 and V is TRBV28; D unresolved. V was cut by 5 bases and J by 3 bases, with 20 bases left in between. The CDR3 loop spans 17 amino acids. Looked up from germline, CDR1 is MDHEN and CDR2 is SYDVKM. The CDR3 DNA sequence: TGTGCCAGCAGTCCCCGCGGTTTAGACATGGACAATCAGCCCCAGCATTTT. Its translation is CASSPRGLDMDNQPQHF.

The chain joins TRBV30 to TRBJ1-1; D perhaps matches TRBD1 (6 bases). From germline, CDR1 is GTSNPN and CDR2 SVGIG (reference sequence). Trimming took 3 bases from V and 0 from J, leaving 8 bases between them. The CDR3 totals 13 residues. CDR3 region: CAWRQGMNTEAFF. The CDR3, as DNA: TGTGCCTGGAGACAGGGCATGAACACTGAAGCTTTCTTT.

The chain is built from TRBV6-1 and TRBJ1-1, with a weak D call TRBD1 (5 bases). The CDR3 runs to 12 residues. Germline values: CDR1 MNHNS, CDR2 SASEGT. The ends were cut back, 5 bases at V and 6 bases at J, with 10 bases in the middle. In DNA, the CDR3 is TGTGCCAGCAGTAGGACATTGGCTGAAGCTTTCTTT. Translation gives CASSRTLAEAFF.

DNA for the CDR3: TGCGCCAGCAGCTTGGCGGACACCCAATACGAGCAGTTCTTC. Amino acid sequence: CASSLADTQYEQFF. This chain connects TRBV5-1 to TRBJ2-7; TRBD1 might be the D (5 bases). The J call may be incorrect, as the DNA end agrees better with TRBJ2-1. Per germline, CDR1 SGHRS and CDR2 YFSETQ. CDR3 length equals 14 residues.

The V and J genes are TRBV6-2 or TRBV6-3 and TRBJ1-5; no reliable D call. The CDR3 covers 14 residues. Per germline, CDR1 MNHEY and CDR2 SVGEGT. V was pared by 8 bases and J by 2 bases, with 13 bases between. CDR3 sequence reads: CASALTSGNQPQHF. CDR3 DNA: TGTGCCAGCGCACTCACTAGCGGCAATCAGCCCCAGCATTTT.

DNA for the CDR3: TGTGCCAGCAGCCCCGAGTTGTACTATGGCTACACCTTC. Encoded protein: CASSPELYYGYTF. The V call is TRBV11-2, the J call TRBJ1-2, with D uncertain. The germline V gene encodes CDR1 SGHAT and CDR2 FQNNGV. Deletions cut 5 bases from V and 3 bases from J, with 10 bases between. The CDR3 covers 13 residues.

This clonotype was found many times. This chain connects TRBV12-3 or TRBV12-4 to TRBJ2-4; D could derive from TRBD1 or TRBD2 (5 bases each). This CDR3 comprises 12 residues. The V end was cut by 6 bases, the J end by 8 bases, with 11 bases between. The CDR3 DNA reads TGTGCCAGCAGGGGGGACGCCGACATTCAGTACTTC. Residues: CASRGDADIQYF.

At least ten counts were recorded for this clonotype. The chain carries TRBV5-1 and TRBJ2-1, with TRBD1 matching 10 bases. The CDR3 contains 15 residues. The germline V gene encodes CDR1 SGHRS and CDR2 YFSETQ. The V and J ends lost 4 bases and 6 bases, in that order; junction bases with no gene match: 7. The CDR3 protein is CASSTGQGGSNEQFF. DNA for the CDR3: TGCGCCAGCAGCACCGGACAGGGGGGTTCCAATGAGCAGTTCTTC.

This clonotype appeared many times. The V gene is TRBV3-1, the J gene TRBJ2-7; D is unclear. This CDR3 is built from 13 residues. Trimming removed 0 bases at V and 3 bases at J, with 6 bases between. Germline CDR1 is LGHDT and CDR2 is YNNKEL (reference sequence). CDR3 DNA sequence: TGTGCCAGCAGCCAAGAGTTGTACTACGAGCAGTACTTC. This sequence encodes CASSQELYYEQYF.

There are many counts of this clonotype. This chain joins TRBV6-5 and TRBJ2-7; TRBD1 might be the D (5 bases). Germline CDR1 MNHEY, CDR2 SVGAGI. There are 15 residues in the CDR3. The ends were cut back, 4 bases at V and 0 bases at J, with 13 bases in the middle. The CDR3 is CASSSSTVSSYEQYF. Here the CDR3 DNA reads TGTGCCAGCAGTTCGTCGACAGTCAGCTCCTACGAGCAGTACTTC.

This clonotype was counted at least ten times. The chain carries TRBV5-1 and TRBJ2-7; D call uncertain. The CDR3 has 13 residues. CDR1 and CDR2 (germline): SGHRS, YFSETQ. V gave up 2 bases and J gave up 6 bases, with 12 bases separating them. CDR3 residues: CASSFTLGAEQYF. Here the CDR3 DNA reads TGCGCCAGCAGCTTTACCCTAGGAGCCGAGCAGTACTTC. The variable domain in full, with the rest retrieved from reference TRBV5-1 and TRBJ2-7, is KAGVTQTPRYLIKTRGQQVTLSCSPISGHRSVSWYQQTPGQGLQFLFEYFSETQRNKGNFPGRFSGRQFSNSRSEMNVSTLELGDSALYLCASSFTLGAEQYFGPGTRLTVT.

Only one count was recorded for this clonotype. This chain joins TRBV11-2 and TRBJ1-2; the match to TRBD1 covers 9 bases. Trimming at V came to 5 bases and at J to 4 bases, leaving 5 bases not matched to a gene. The germline V gene encodes CDR1 SGHAT and CDR2 FQNNGV. There are 14 residues in the CDR3. In DNA form, the CDR3 reads TGTGCCAGCAGCCCAATGGGACAGGGCTATGGCTACACCTTC. It is translated as CASSPMGQGYGYTF.

This clonotype has a count of ten or more. The rearrangement uses TRBV28 and TRBJ2-7; 7 bases map to TRBD1. CDR3 length: 14 residues. CDR1 MDHEN and CDR2 SYDVKM come from the germline V gene. The junction had 4 bases not matched to a gene; V was cut back by 3 bases and J by 2 bases. CDR3 coding DNA: TGTGCCAGCAGTTTCTCACAGGGGACCTACGAGCAGTACTTC. This sequence encodes CASSFSQGTYEQYF.

This clonotype was seen repeatedly, ten times or more. The V call is TRBV19, the J call TRBJ2-2; 7 bases are a match to TRBD1. This CDR3 has 15 amino acids. With V trimmed by 4 bases and J by 0 bases, 2 bases remained unmatched. The germline V gene has CDR1 LNHDA and CDR2 SQIVND (reference sequence). In nucleotides, the CDR3 is TGTGCCAGTAGTACCGGGACAGCGAACACCGGGGAGCTGTTTTTT. Protein product: CASSTGTANTGELFF.

Ten or more counts support this clonotype. The J gene is TRBJ2-2, the V gene TRBV12-3 or TRBV12-4; D is uncertain. This CDR3 region has 13 residues. V shed 5 bases and J shed 4 bases, with 8 bases lying between them. CDR3 DNA sequence: TGTGCCAGCAGTCCCGTCGGCACCGGGGAGCTGTTTTTT. Its translation is CASSPVGTGELFF.

V and J are TRBV15 and TRBJ2-5; the D is unclear. V was cut by 0 bases and J by 3 bases, with 11 bases left in between. The V gene's germline CDR1 is LNHNV and CDR2 YYDKDF (reference sequence). There are 15 residues in the CDR3. The CDR3 DNA is TGTGCCACCAGCAGAGATCGAGGCAGCAAAGAGACCCAGTACTTC. Protein sequence: CATSRDRGSKETQYF.

This clonotype was counted many times. The V gene is TRBV30, the J gene TRBJ1-2, with D tentatively TRBD1 (5 bases). V was pared by 3 bases and J by 7 bases, with 15 bases between. CDR3 size: 13 residues. Germline V CDR1 and CDR2: GTSNPN, SVGIG (reference sequence). As DNA, the CDR3 is TGTGCCTGGAGCCAAACTAGGGGCGGTGGCTACACCTTC. It translates to CAWSQTRGGGYTF.